The clone carrying this TCR beta chain was counted between two and nine times. What it binds is not known. The sample is drawn from a study of blood T cells in healthy people across ages. Study-wide results and limits: Conclusively comparing naive with antigen-experienced cells was impossible with unsorted PBMCs.

The second PCR ran about 6 to 12 cycles with a sample-barcoded 5' primer and J-beta primers. TCRdb processed the 5' RACE reads anew with MiXCR; each CDR3 protein has one entry. The data contain over 750,000 distinct CDR3 sequences, just under 25% of them seen just once; the ten biggest clones take up roughly 9%. In addition, the sample was reused for a study of T cells of mothers and their children.

This receptor was identified in a boy aged 10-17 years in good health. Material for sequencing was blood.

The CDR3 DNA follows: TGTGCCAGCAGCCCCGGACTAGCGGGGGCCTACAATGAGCAGTTCTTC. Residues: CASSPGLAGAYNEQFF. The V and J genes are TRBV5-6 and TRBJ2-1; 13 positions match TRBD2. Trimming at V came to 4 bases and at J to 2 bases, leaving 3 bases not matched to a gene. This CDR3 has 16 amino acids. CDR1 SGHDT and CDR2 YYEEEE come from the germline V gene. Supplemented by reference TRBV5-6 and TRBJ2-1, the full variable domain reads DAGVTQSPTHLIKTRGQQVTLRCSPKSGHDTVSWYQQALGQGPQFIFQYYEEEERQRGNFPDRFSGHQFPNYSSELNVNALLLGDSALYLCASSPGLAGAYNEQFFGPGTRLTVL.